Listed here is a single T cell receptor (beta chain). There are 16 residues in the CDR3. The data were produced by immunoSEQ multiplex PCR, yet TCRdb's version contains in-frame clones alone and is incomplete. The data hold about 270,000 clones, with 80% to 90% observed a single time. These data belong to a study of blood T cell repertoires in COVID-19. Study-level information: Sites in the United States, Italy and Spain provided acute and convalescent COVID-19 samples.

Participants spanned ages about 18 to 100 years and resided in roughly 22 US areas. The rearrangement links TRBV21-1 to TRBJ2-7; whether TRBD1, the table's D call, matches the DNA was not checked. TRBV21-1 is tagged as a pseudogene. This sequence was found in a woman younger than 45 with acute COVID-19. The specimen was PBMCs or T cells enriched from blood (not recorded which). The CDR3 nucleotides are TGTGCCAGCTGCCCAAAGGGGTGGGACACACACTACGAGCAGTACTTC. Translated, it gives CASCPKGWDTHYEQYF.